Reported below is one T cell receptor beta chain. Per the germline V gene, CDR1 is MNHEY and CDR2 is SVGAGI. The CDR3 contains 14 residues. V was clipped by 8 bases and J by 2 bases; unmatched bases: 7. In the original workflow: Estimated nucleated cell counts came from reference gene primer amplification. Sequencing was performed with immunoSEQ multiplex PCR; in TCRdb, only in-frame clones are kept and a portion is missing. The D gene and trimming were derived from the DNA, and the V and J assignments and clone size from that table. The sample includes roughly 170,000 clones, about 87% of them seen just once. This record comes from a study of blood T cell repertoires in COVID-19. Study-wide context: There were acute and convalescent COVID-19 samples, and they came from the United States, Italy and Spain. From T cells, B-cell-depleted T cells, or PBMCs came the material, which was cDNA or gDNA.

The specimen sequenced was peripheral blood. J is TRBJ2-3 and V is TRBV6-5; 7 positions match TRBD1. The sequence derives from a man aged 55 to 70 with acute or convalescent COVID-19. Here the CDR3 reads CASGRTGPTDTQYF. CDR3 nucleotide sequence: TGTGCCAGCGGGCGGACAGGTCCCACAGATACGCAGTATTTT.